The 3 T cell receptor beta chains in this list originate from one sample, sequenced in a study of blood T cell repertoires in COVID-19. Produced via immunoSEQ multiplex PCR; TCRdb's table is partial and in-frame only. The sample lists 350,000 or so clones; approximately 91% were seen once. Sequencing was done on a sample of PBMCs or T cells enriched from blood (not recorded which). These receptors were collected from a woman aged 25 to 39 who had been exposed to COVID-19.

The chain recombines TRBV7-9 with TRBJ2-7, with TRBD2 matching 9 bases. The germline V gene encodes CDR1 SEHNR and CDR2 FQNEAQ (reference sequence). With 6 bases clipped from V and 3 bases from J, the junction kept 9 bases outside the gene matches. This CDR3 is built from 15 residues. CDR3 loop: CASSQSAGGYYEQYF. DNA for the CDR3: TGTGCCAGCAGTCAGTCAGCGGGAGGTTACTACGAGCAGTACTTC.

The chain employs TRBV5-6 and TRBJ2-1, with D possibly matching TRBD2 (5 bases). Trimming pared 7 bases from V and 1 base from J, leaving 12 bases between. Germline V gene sequence: CDR1 SGHDT, CDR2 YYEEEE. The CDR3 spans 14 residues. CDR3 nucleotide sequence: TGTGCCAGCTGCTGGCGAGGGTCCTACAATGAGCAGTTCTTC. This gives the protein CASCWRGSYNEQFF.

V and J are TRBV27 and TRBJ2-2, with 7 bases fitting TRBD1. The CDR3 runs to 14 residues. J gave up 5 bases and V 7 bases, and 7 bases lay outside the gene matches. Germline V gene lookup returns CDR1 MNHEY and CDR2 SMNVEV (reference sequence). DNA for the CDR3: TGTGCCAGCAAGGGGACAGTGACGACCGGGGAGCTGTTTTTT. This sequence encodes CASKGTVTTGELFF.